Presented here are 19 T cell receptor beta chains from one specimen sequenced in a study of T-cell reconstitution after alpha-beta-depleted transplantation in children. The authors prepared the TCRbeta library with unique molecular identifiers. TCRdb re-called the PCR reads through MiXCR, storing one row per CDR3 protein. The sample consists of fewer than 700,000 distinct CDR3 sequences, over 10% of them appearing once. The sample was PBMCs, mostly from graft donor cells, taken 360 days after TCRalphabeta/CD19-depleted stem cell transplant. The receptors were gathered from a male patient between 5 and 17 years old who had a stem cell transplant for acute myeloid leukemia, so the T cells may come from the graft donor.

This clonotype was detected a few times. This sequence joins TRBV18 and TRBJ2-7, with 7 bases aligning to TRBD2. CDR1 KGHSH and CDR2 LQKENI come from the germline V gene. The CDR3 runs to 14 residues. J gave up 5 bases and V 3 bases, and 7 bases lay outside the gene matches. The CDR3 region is CASSPLGGVDEQYF. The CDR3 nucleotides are TGTGCCAGCTCACCCTTGGGAGGGGTGGACGAGCAGTACTTC.

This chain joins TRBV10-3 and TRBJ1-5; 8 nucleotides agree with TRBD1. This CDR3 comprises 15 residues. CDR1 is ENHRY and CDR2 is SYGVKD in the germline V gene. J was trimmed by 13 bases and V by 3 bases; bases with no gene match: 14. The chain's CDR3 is CAISENGQGRSPQHF. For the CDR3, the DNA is TGTGCCATCAGTGAAAACGGACAGGGCCGTAGCCCTCAGCATTTT.

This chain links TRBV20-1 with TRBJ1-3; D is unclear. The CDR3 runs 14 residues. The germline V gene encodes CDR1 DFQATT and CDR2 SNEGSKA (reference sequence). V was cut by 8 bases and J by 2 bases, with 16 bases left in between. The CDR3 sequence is CSSGFSSPGNTIYF. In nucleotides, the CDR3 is TGCAGTTCGGGATTTTCCTCCCCTGGAAACACCATATATTTT.

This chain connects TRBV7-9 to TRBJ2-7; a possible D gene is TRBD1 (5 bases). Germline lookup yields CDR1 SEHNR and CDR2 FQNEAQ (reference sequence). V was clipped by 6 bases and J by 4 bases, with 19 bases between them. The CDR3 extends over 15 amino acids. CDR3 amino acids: CASRLDKGPPYEQYF. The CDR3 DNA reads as TGTGCCAGCAGGCTCGATAAGGGGCCTCCTTACGAGCAGTACTTC.

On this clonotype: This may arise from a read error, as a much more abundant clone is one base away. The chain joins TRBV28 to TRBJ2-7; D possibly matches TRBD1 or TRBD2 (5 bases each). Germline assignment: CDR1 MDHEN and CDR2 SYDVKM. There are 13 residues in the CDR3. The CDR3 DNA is TGTGTCAGCAGTGGGGGTCCCTCCTACGAGCAGTACTTC. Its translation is CVSSGGPSYEQYF.

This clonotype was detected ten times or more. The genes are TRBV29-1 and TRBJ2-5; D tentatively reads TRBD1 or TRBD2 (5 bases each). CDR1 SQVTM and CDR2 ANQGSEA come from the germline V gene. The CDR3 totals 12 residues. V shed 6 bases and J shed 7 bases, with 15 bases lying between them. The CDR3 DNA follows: TGCAGCGTCCCATCCGGGGACGGGACCCAGTACTTC. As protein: CSVPSGDGTQYF.

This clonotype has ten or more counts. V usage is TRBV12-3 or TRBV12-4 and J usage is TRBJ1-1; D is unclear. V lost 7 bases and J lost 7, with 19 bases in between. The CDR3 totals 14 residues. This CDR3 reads CASTSTGSLGEAFF. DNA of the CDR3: TGTGCCAGCACCTCAACCGGGTCCTTGGGTGAAGCTTTCTTT.

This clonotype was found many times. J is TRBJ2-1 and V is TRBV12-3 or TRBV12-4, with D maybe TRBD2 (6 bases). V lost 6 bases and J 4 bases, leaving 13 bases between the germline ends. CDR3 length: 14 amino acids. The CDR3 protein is CASSLGGTYNEQFF. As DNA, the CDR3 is TGTGCCAGCAGCTTGGGCGGGACGTACAATGAGCAGTTCTTC.

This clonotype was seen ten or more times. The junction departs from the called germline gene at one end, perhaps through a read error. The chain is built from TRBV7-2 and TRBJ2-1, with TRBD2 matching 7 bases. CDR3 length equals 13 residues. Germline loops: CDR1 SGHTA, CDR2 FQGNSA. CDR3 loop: CASRSHLAVPLVF. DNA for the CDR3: TGTGCCAGCAGGTCTCACCTAGCGGTACCGTTGGTCTTC.

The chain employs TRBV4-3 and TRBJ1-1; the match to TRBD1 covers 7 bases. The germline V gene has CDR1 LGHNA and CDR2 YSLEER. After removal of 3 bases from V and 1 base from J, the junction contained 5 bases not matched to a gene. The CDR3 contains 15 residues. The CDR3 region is CASSHPGGGNTEAFF. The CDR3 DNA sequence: TGCGCCAGCAGCCACCCAGGGGGGGGGAACACTGAAGCTTTCTTT.

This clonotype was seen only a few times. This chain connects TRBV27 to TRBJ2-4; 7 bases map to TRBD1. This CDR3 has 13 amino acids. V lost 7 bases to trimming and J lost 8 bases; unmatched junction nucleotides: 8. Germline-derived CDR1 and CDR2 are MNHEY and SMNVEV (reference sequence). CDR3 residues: CASTLTGTDIQYF. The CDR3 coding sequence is TGTGCCAGCACCCTGACAGGGACGGACATTCAGTACTTC.

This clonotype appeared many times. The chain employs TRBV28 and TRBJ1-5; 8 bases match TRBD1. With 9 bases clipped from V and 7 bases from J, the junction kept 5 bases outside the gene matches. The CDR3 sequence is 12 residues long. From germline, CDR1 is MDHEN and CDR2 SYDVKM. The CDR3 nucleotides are TGTGCCAGTCGGACAGGGATGCAGCCCCAGCATTTT. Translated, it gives CASRTGMQPQHF.

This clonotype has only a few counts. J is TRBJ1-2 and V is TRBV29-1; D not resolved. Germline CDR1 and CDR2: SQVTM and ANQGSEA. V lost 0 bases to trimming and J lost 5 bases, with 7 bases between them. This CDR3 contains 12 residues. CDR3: CSVEDGPYGYTF. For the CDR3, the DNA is TGCAGCGTTGAAGATGGCCCGTATGGCTACACCTTC.

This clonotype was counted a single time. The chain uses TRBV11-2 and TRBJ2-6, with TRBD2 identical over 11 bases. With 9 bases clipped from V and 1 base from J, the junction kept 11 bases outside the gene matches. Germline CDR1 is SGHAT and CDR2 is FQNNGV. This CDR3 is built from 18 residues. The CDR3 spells CARPGTSGFFSGANVLTF. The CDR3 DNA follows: TGTGCCAGGCCCGGGACTAGCGGATTTTTTTCTGGGGCCAACGTCCTGACTTTC.

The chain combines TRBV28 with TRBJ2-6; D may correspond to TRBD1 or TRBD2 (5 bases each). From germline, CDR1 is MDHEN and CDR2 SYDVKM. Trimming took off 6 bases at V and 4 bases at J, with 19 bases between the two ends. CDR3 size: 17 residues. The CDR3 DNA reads TGTGCCAGCAGACCCCCAGGGAGCCCCGCCGGGGCCAACGTCCTGACTTTC. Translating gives CASRPPGSPAGANVLTF. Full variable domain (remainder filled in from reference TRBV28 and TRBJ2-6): DVKVTQSSRYLVKRTGEKVFLECVQDMDHENMFWYRQDPGLGLRLIYFSYDVKMKEKGDIPEGYSVSREKKERFSLILESASTNQTSMYLCASRPPGSPAGANVLTFGAGSRLTVL.

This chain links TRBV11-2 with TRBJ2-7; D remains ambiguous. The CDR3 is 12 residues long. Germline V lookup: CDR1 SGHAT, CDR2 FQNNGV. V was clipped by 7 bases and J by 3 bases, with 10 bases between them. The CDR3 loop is CASKPSGYEQYF. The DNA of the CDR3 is TGTGCCAGCAAGCCTAGTGGCTACGAGCAGTACTTC.

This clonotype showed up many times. The CDR3, as DNA: TGTGCCAGCAGTTTATCAGGGCAGGGACGGACAGATACGCAGTATTTT. It encodes CASSLSGQGRTDTQYF. J is TRBJ2-3 and V is TRBV28, with D perhaps TRBD1 or TRBD2 (5 bases each). The V and J ends lost 1 base and 3 bases respectively, with 14 bases between them. Germline CDR1 MDHEN, CDR2 SYDVKM. This CDR3 contains 16 residues.

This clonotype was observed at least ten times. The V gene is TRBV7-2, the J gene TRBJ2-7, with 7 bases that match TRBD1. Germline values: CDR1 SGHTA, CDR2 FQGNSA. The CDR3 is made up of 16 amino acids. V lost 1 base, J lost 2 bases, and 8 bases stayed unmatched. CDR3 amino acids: CASSLGGGQFPYEQYF. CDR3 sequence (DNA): TGTGCCAGCAGCTTAGGTGGGGGACAGTTCCCCTACGAGCAGTACTTC.

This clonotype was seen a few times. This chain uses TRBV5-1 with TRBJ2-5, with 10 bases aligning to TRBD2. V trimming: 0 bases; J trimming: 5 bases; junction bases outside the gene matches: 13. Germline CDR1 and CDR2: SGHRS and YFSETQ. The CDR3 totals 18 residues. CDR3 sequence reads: CASSLALAGVGVQETQYF. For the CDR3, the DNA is TGCGCCAGCAGCTTGGCTCTAGCGGGAGTCGGTGTTCAGGAGACCCAGTACTTC.